This T cell receptor beta chain was recovered during a study of cytomegalovirus exposure and HLA in healthy donors. In the PCR, 60 Vbeta and 13 Jbeta primers were used. Clones were read by immunoSEQ multiplex PCR, and TCRdb kept only the in-frame ones, dropping some. The listing records about 75,000 clones. CDR1 MNHNS and CDR2 SASEGT come from the germline V gene. This CDR3 has 14 amino acids. After removal of 0 bases from V and 7 bases from J, the junction contained 6 bases not matched to a gene. The receptor was derived from a man in his forties or fifties in good health and CMV-seronegative. Sequencing was carried out using PBMCs. The V call is TRBV6-1, the J call TRBJ2-7; 7 bases agree with TRBD2. The chain's CDR3 is CASSEAGGYLEQYF. The DNA for the CDR3 is TGTGCCAGCAGTGAAGCCGGGGGGTACCTGGAGCAGTACTTC.